This T cell receptor beta chain was captured by sequencing in a study of blood T cell repertoires in COVID-19. Turning to the study itself: Sites across the United States, Italy and Spain contributed samples from acute and convalescent COVID-19. Sources were T cells, B-cell-depleted T cells, or PBMCs; the material itself was cDNA or gDNA.

This clone came up once. Trimming stripped 6 bases from V and 11 bases from J, with 13 bases between. CDR1 is MDHEN, CDR2 SYDVKM, per germline. There are 11 residues in the CDR3. Authors' analysis steps: From reference gene primer amplification, estimates of nucleated cell counts were derived. Only in-frame clones appear in the TCRdb table, and some are missing; sequencing was by immunoSEQ multiplex PCR. V, J and clone size reflect that table, while D and trimming were determined from the DNA. The data contain 85,000 to 95,000 clones, around nine tenths of them singletons. Specimen: peripheral blood. This sequence originates from a woman aged 50 to 65 in a cohort sampled during active COVID-19. J is TRBJ1-2 and V is TRBV28; D remains ambiguous. The CDR3 DNA sequence: TGTGCCAGCAGCCGGATAGAGCGTTACACCTTC. Translating it yields CASSRIERYTF.